Listed here are 16 T cell receptor beta chains from one sample, sequenced in a study of blood T cell repertoires in COVID-19. The protocol was immunoSEQ multiplex PCR, while the TCRdb copy is restricted to in-frame clones and leaves out a portion. The sample has about 74,000 clones, around nine tenths seen once. The sample comprised peripheral blood. These TCRs come from a man in his forties or fifties with acute or convalescent COVID-19.

This rearrangement joins TRBV5-1 to TRBJ2-2; tentative D call: TRBD1 (5 bases). V was cut by 0 bases and J by 6 bases, with 9 bases left in between. The CDR3 runs to 14 residues. Germline CDR1 and CDR2: SGHRS and YFSETQ. CDR3 bases: TGCGCCAGCAGCTTGGAAGGGGCGGCCGGGGAGCTGTTTTTT. Protein product: CASSLEGAAGELFF. Drawing the rest from reference TRBV5-1 and TRBJ2-2, the complete variable domain is KAGVTQTPRYLIKTRGQQVTLSCSPISGHRSVSWYQQTPGQGLQFLFEYFSETQRNKGNFPGRFSGRQFSNSRSEMNVSTLELGDSALYLCASSLEGAAGELFFGEGSRLTVL.

The J gene is TRBJ2-5, the V gene TRBV5-1; 8 bases match TRBD1. This CDR3 has 14 residues. Per germline, CDR1 SGHRS and CDR2 YFSETQ. The V gene end was trimmed by 2 bases and the J gene end by 9 bases; junction bases not matched to a gene: 9. DNA of the CDR3: TGCGCCAGCAGCTTAGGACAGGGTTTGAGGGCCCAGTACTTC. Translating it yields CASSLGQGLRAQYF.

V usage is TRBV15 and J usage is TRBJ2-7; 7 bases are shared with TRBD2. The CDR3 spans 14 residues. V shed 5 bases, J shed 2 bases, and the junction held 6 bases outside the gene matches. Germline CDR1 reads LNHNV; CDR2 reads YYDKDF (reference sequence). CDR3 nucleotides: TGTGCCACCAGCCCAAAGCGGGGTCCCTACGAGCAGTACGTC. Protein product: CATSPKRGPYEQYV.

This chain uses TRBV9 with TRBJ2-3, with 10 bases fitting TRBD1. The CDR3 length is 16 residues. The V and J ends lost 3 bases and 6 bases, in that order; junction bases with no gene match: 10. Germline V CDR1 and CDR2: SGDLS, YYNGEE. CDR3 nucleotides: TGTGCCAGCAGCGCCCCGGGACAGGGGATGTTCGATACGCAGTATTTT. The encoded protein is CASSAPGQGMFDTQYF.

The chain recombines TRBV19 with TRBJ2-7; D is perhaps TRBD1 (6 bases). CDR1 and CDR2 (germline): LNHDA, SQIVND (reference sequence). The CDR3 contains 16 residues. Trimming took off 5 bases at V and 2 bases at J, with 19 bases between the two ends. The CDR3 nucleotides are TGTGCCAGTAGTTCACCGACAGGCCCCCCAACCTACGAGCAGTACGTC. This translates into CASSSPTGPPTYEQYV.

The CDR3: CASSIDPAAVGQPQHF. The CDR3, as DNA: TGTGCCAGTAGTATTGATCCCGCAGCGGTGGGTCAGCCCCAGCATTTT. The chain carries TRBV19 and TRBJ1-5, with unresolved D. The CDR3 extends over 16 amino acids. V was clipped by 3 bases and J by 6 bases, with 18 bases between them. Germline V gives CDR1 LNHDA, CDR2 SQIVND (reference sequence). The full variable domain, with the rest looked up from reference TRBV19 and TRBJ1-5, is DGGITQSPKYLFRKEGQNVTLSCEQNLNHDAMYWYRQDPGQGLRLIYYSQIVNDFQKGDIAEGYSVSREKKESFPLTVTSAQKNPTAFYLCASSIDPAAVGQPQHFGDGTRLSIL.

The chain employs TRBV4-3 and TRBJ2-2; perhaps TRBD2 as D (7 bases). V was trimmed by 0 bases and J by 4 bases, leaving 12 bases between them. Germline V gene lookup returns CDR1 LGHNA and CDR2 YSLEER. The CDR3 runs to 16 residues. DNA for the CDR3: TGCGCCAGCAGCCAAGATACGGGGGGCCTCACCGGGGAGCTGTTTTTT. Translated: CASSQDTGGLTGELFF.

The rearrangement uses TRBV29-1 and TRBJ2-7; 8 bases are shared with TRBD1. In germline, CDR1 is SQVTM, CDR2 ANQGSEA. After removal of 6 bases from V and 4 bases from J, the junction contained 8 bases not matched to a gene. The CDR3 spans 13 residues. Here the CDR3 reads CSVGGQVPYEQYF. The CDR3 region has the DNA TGCAGCGTAGGGGGACAGGTTCCATACGAGCAGTACTTC.

V gene TRBV19 combines with J gene TRBJ2-1, with 12 bases lining up with TRBD2. Germline values: CDR1 LNHDA, CDR2 SQIVND (reference sequence). V lost 5 bases and J lost 5; bases outside the gene matches: 13. The CDR3 runs 18 residues. The CDR3 region has the DNA TGTGCCAGTAGTTCCCGACCACTAGCGGGAGGCCCAAACAATGAGCAGTTCTTC. Its translation: CASSSRPLAGGPNNEQFF.

CDR3 in DNA: TGCGCCAGCAGCCCCGCGGCAGGCGGGAGAGACTATGGCTACACCTTC. Protein product: CASSPAAGGRDYGYTF. V and J are TRBV4-3 and TRBJ1-2; D remains ambiguous. CDR1 and CDR2 from the germline V gene are LGHNA and YSLEER. The CDR3 has 16 residues. With 4 bases removed from V and 3 bases from J, the gap between germline ends came to 18 bases.

The chain carries TRBV7-9 and TRBJ1-4; TRBD1 matches 9 bases. The CDR3 length is 15 residues. V lost 2 bases and J lost 8; bases outside the gene matches: 6. Germline CDR1 is SEHNR and CDR2 is FQNEAQ (reference sequence). The CDR3 here is CASSLIAGTGEKLFF. CDR3 in DNA: TGTGCCAGCAGCTTAATCGCAGGGACAGGGGAAAAACTGTTTTTT. The full variable domain, with the rest looked up from reference TRBV7-9 and TRBJ1-4, is DTGVSQNPRHKITKRGQNVTFRCDPISEHNRLYWYRQTLGQGPEFLTYFQNEAQLEKSRLLSDRFSAERPKGSFSTLEIQRTEQGDSAMYLCASSLIAGTGEKLFFGSGTQLSVL.

This clone showed up just a few times. The chain links TRBV4-1 to TRBJ1-4, with D uncertain. V was trimmed by 0 bases and J by 2 bases, leaving 13 bases between them. The CDR3 has 17 residues. Per germline, CDR1 MGHRA and CDR2 YSYEKL. The CDR3 DNA sequence: TGCGCCAGCAGCCAAGATAACGGAAGGAGGACTAATGAAAAACTGTTTTTT. It is translated as CASSQDNGRRTNEKLFF.

The chain couples TRBV5-5 to TRBJ1-4; D remains ambiguous. With 4 bases removed from V and 3 bases from J, the gap between germline ends came to 10 bases. CDR3 length equals 14 residues. The germline CDR1 and CDR2 sequences are SGHKS and YYEKEE (reference sequence). Written as DNA, the CDR3 is TGTGCCAGCAGCGCTCAGATGGCTAATGAAAAACTGTTTTTT. Translation gives CASSAQMANEKLFF.

The chain carries TRBV12-3 or TRBV12-4 and TRBJ2-2, with D perhaps TRBD2 (6 bases). V was clipped by 7 bases and J by 3 bases, with 9 bases between them. The length of the CDR3 is 13 residues. The chain's CDR3 is CASTAGHTGELFF. In DNA, the CDR3 is TGTGCCAGCACTGCGGGGCACACCGGGGAGCTGTTTTTT.

The rearrangement links TRBV6-6 to TRBJ1-1, with TRBD1 identical over 9 bases. The V gene end was trimmed by 4 bases and the J gene end by 1 base; junction bases not matched to a gene: 4. This CDR3 comprises 15 residues. Germline CDR1 is MNHNY and CDR2 is SVGAGI (reference sequence). The CDR3 loop is CASSFPGQGNTEAFF. The CDR3 bases are TGTGCCAGCAGTTTCCCGGGACAGGGGAACACTGAAGCTTTCTTT.

The chain employs TRBV5-1 and TRBJ2-2; D remains ambiguous. CDR3 length equals 14 residues. Germline-derived CDR1 and CDR2 are SGHRS and YFSETQ. Trimming removed 4 bases at V and 0 bases at J, with 7 bases between. The CDR3 here is CASSLDSNTGELFF. The CDR3 DNA follows: TGCGCCAGCAGCCTAGACTCGAACACCGGGGAGCTGTTTTTT. The full variable domain, rest sourced from reference TRBV5-1 and TRBJ2-2, is KAGVTQTPRYLIKTRGQQVTLSCSPISGHRSVSWYQQTPGQGLQFLFEYFSETQRNKGNFPGRFSGRQFSNSRSEMNVSTLELGDSALYLCASSLDSNTGELFFGEGSRLTVL.